This TCR beta chain was found in a study of cytotoxic CD8 clonotypes in ibrutinib-treated CLL. Study-wide results and caveats: Sampling times, which were not matched between the groups, differed between sustained-remission patients and progressing patients. Starting clonality was above that of age-matched healthy donors and tracked circulating CD8+ T-cell counts.

For this clone: What it binds is not known.

Roughly 1.8 micrograms of genomic DNA (from cryopreserved PBMCs) were used for TCR beta libraries. Using immunoSEQ multiplex PCR, the repertoire was profiled, and TCRdb retains in-frame clones only, with some absent. This sample yields 200,000 to 250,000 clones, of which over 65% are seen a single time; more than 4.5% belongs to the top ten. The CDR3 is made up of 13 amino acids. Germline V gives CDR1 MDHEN, CDR2 SYDVKM. The ends were cut back, 7 bases at V and 6 bases at J, with 16 bases in the middle. Source: PBMCs, taken after 12 months of ibrutinib treatment. The TCR sequence derives from a human donor with chronic lymphocytic leukemia. The rearrangement joins TRBV28 to TRBJ2-7, with D possibly matching TRBD1 (5 bases). DNA of the CDR3: TGTGCCAGCACCAAAGACAGCGAAGCCGAGCAGTACTTC. This translates into CASTKDSEAEQYF. Looking up the rest from reference TRBV28 and TRBJ2-7 gives the full variable domain: DVKVTQSSRYLVKRTGEKVFLECVQDMDHENMFWYRQDPGLGLRLIYFSYDVKMKEKGDIPEGYSVSREKKERFSLILESASTNQTSMYLCASTKDSEAEQYFGPGTRLTVT.